One sample yielded the 8 T cell receptor beta chains listed below, sequenced in a study of beta chain features in type 1 diabetes. The entirety of the isolated RNA underwent reverse transcription, so expressed TCRB transcripts were sequenced. Data came from immunoSEQ multiplex PCR; TCRdb stores just in-frame clones and leaves some out. The profile shows a few hundred thousand clones, around 12% of them singletons. The sequenced sample consisted of naive CD4+ T cells from blood. The receptors were gathered from a man between 18 and 35 years old in good health.

Comment on this clone: Other DNA sequences in this sample translate to the same CDR3. DNA of the CDR3: TGTGCCAGCAGCCGGGACAGGGCCTACGAGCAGTACTTC. Translation: CASSRDRAYEQYF. The chain couples TRBV7-3 to TRBJ2-7; TRBD1 matches at 9 bases. Germline-derived CDR1 and CDR2 are SGHTA and FQGTGA. CDR3 length: 13 amino acids. With 5 bases clipped from V and 2 bases from J, the junction kept 1 base outside the gene matches.

This chain connects TRBV18 to TRBJ2-7; D unresolved. This CDR3 contains 15 residues. The ends were cut back, 5 bases at V and 0 bases at J, with 14 bases in the middle. The V gene's germline CDR1 is KGHSH and CDR2 LQKENI. The CDR3 loop is CASSIYASTSYEQYF. CDR3 bases: TGTGCCAGCTCAATCTATGCTTCCACCTCCTACGAGCAGTACTTC.

This clone was observed a handful of times. The V and J genes are TRBV7-8 and TRBJ2-3, with D perhaps TRBD2 (6 bases). Per the germline V gene, CDR1 is SGHVS and CDR2 is FQNEAQ. This CDR3 has 16 residues. V was clipped by 5 bases and J by 4 bases, with 19 bases between them. CDR3 bases: TGTGCCAGCAGCCTACGGATAAATTGGGGGGCAGATACGCAGTATTTT. Encoded protein: CASSLRINWGADTQYF. Combining the CDR3 with reference TRBV7-8 and TRBJ2-3 gives the whole variable domain GAGVSQSPRYKVAKRGQDVALRCDPISGHVSLFWYQQALGQGPEFLTYFQNEAQLDKSGLPSDRFFAERPEGSVSTLKIQRTQQEDSAVYLCASSLRINWGADTQYFGPGTRLTVL.

This clone turned up a few times. This same CDR3 is encoded by further DNA sequences in the sample. This chain connects TRBV18 to TRBJ1-5; a possible D gene is TRBD1 (6 bases). Germline V lookup: CDR1 KGHSH, CDR2 LQKENI. The CDR3 has 13 amino acids. Between the trimmed V and J ends, which lost 3 bases and 5 bases, there was a span of 8 bases. The CDR3 here is CASSPDSYQPQHF. The CDR3 DNA is TGTGCCAGCTCACCGGACAGTTATCAGCCCCAGCATTTT.

This chain uses TRBV7-9 with TRBJ1-2, with a weak D call TRBD1 (5 bases). Germline V gene lookup returns CDR1 SEHNR and CDR2 FQNEAQ (reference sequence). This CDR3 is 12 amino acids long. V lost 11 bases, J lost 2 bases, and 12 bases lay in between. The CDR3 sequence is CAGGEGNYGYTF. CDR3 sequence (DNA): TGTGCCGGCGGGGAGGGGAACTATGGCTACACCTTC.

This chain uses TRBV28 with TRBJ2-7, with TRBD1 matching 8 bases. Germline-derived CDR1 and CDR2 are MDHEN and SYDVKM. The CDR3 runs 14 residues. V dropped 3 bases and J dropped 1; count of bases not matched to a gene: 2. The CDR3 region is CASSFWTGSYEQYF. For the CDR3, the DNA is TGTGCCAGCAGTTTTTGGACAGGGTCCTACGAGCAGTACTTC.

V usage is TRBV2 and J usage is TRBJ2-3, with 12 bases matching TRBD2. Trimming removed 5 bases from V and 8 bases from J; junction bases left unmatched: 8. Germline V gene lookup returns CDR1 SNHLY and CDR2 FYNNEI. This CDR3 is 15 amino acids long. The CDR3 DNA reads TGTGCCAGCAGTTTAGCTAGCGGGGGGGCCCCTACGCAGTATTTT. Translating it yields CASSLASGGAPTQYF.

This clone was recorded a few times. This chain uses TRBV7-9 with TRBJ1-3; a weak D match, TRBD1 (5 bases). In germline, CDR1 is SEHNR, CDR2 FQNEAQ (reference sequence). Trimming removed 2 bases from V and 6 bases from J, with 14 bases in between. This CDR3 spans 15 amino acids. CDR3 amino acids: CASSLRQGFENTIYF. CDR3 sequence (DNA): TGTGCCAGCAGCTTACGCCAGGGTTTCGAAAACACCATATATTTT.